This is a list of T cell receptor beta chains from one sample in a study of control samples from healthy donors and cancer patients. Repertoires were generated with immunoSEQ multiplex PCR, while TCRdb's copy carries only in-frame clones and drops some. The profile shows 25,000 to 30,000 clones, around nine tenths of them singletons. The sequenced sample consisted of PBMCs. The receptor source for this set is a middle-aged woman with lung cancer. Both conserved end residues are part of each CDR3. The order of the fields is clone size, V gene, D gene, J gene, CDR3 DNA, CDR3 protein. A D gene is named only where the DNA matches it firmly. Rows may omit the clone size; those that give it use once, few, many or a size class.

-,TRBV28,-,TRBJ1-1,TGTGCCAGCACTCAAGGAGGCCGTAAAACTGAAGCTTTCTTT,CASTQGGRKTEAFF
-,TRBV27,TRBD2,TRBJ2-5,TGTGCCAGCAGTTTATTTGCGGGGGACGAAGAGACCCAGTACTTC,CASSLFAGDEETQYF
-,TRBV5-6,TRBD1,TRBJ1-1,TGTGCCAGCAGCTTGGGGACAGGGTACGGAACTGAAGCTTTCTTT,CASSLGTGYGTEAFF
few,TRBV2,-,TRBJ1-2,TGTGCCAGCAGTGCTTCGGGAACGGGACTCTATGGCTACACCTTC,CASSASGTGLYGYTF
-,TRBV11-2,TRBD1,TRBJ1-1,TGTGCCAGCATCTTCAGGGGGCGAGCTTTCTTT,CASIFRGRAFF
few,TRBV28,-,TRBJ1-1,TGTGCCAGCAGTCCCGGGGGAGGGACCTGGAACACTGAAGCTTTCTTT,CASSPGGGTWNTEAFF
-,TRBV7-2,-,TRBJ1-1,TGTGCCAGCAGCCCACGGGAGGGGAGTGGCACTGAAGCTTTCTTT,CASSPREGSGTEAFF
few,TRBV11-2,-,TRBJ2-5,TGTGCCAGCAGCTTAGGATTCCAAGAGACCCAGTACTTC,CASSLGFQETQYF
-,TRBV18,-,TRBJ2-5,TGTGCCAGCTCACCCAAAAATTCCCTAACAGGACTCCAAGAGACCCAGTACTTC,CASSPKNSLTGLQETQYF
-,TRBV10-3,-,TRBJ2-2,TGTGCCATCAGAGATCCCGGGACTGCGAACACCGGGGAGCTGTTTTTT,CAIRDPGTANTGELFF
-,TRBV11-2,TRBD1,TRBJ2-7,TGTGCCAGCAGCCGGGAGACAGGGGACGAGCAGTACTTC,CASSRETGDEQYF
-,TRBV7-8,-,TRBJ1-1,TGTGCCAGCAGCATTATAGGACTCCAAGAAGCTTTCTTT,CASSIIGLQEAFF
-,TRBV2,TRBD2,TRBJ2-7,TGTGCCAGCAGTCTCCGCCCGGGGGGAGTCGAGCAGTACTTC,CASSLRPGGVEQYF
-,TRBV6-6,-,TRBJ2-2,TGTGCCAGCAGCCGGGGACACGCGAACACCGGGGAGCTGTTTTTT,CASSRGHANTGELFF
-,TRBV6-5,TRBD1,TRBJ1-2,TGTGCCAGCAGTTGGACAGGGGGCAGGGCTGGCTACACCTTC,CASSWTGGRAGYTF
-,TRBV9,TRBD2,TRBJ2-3,TGTGCCAGCAGTTACGGCGGGGGGGGCTCAGATACGCAGTATTTT,CASSYGGGGSDTQYF
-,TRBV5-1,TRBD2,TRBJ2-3,TGCGCCAGCAGCTTGACTAGCGGGGCGGTAGATACGCAGTATTTT,CASSLTSGAVDTQYF
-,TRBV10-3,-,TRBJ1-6,TGTGCCATCAGTGAAGAGGGGTCACCCCTCCACTTT,CAISEEGSPLHF
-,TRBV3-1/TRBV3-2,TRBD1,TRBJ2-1,TGTGCCAGCAGCCCTAGAGGGGCACAGGGGGCTCGCAATGAGCAGTTCTTC,CASSPRGAQGARNEQFF
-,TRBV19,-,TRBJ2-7,TGTGCCAGTAGTATATACCCAGGCAACTCCTACGAGCAGTACTTC,CASSIYPGNSYEQYF
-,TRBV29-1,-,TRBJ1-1,TGCAGCGTTTCTGTGGGGGGTAATACTGAAGCTTTCTTT,CSVSVGGNTEAFF
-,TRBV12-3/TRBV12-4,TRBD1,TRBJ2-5,TGTGCCAGCAGCCAGACAGGGTTTGAGACCCAGTACTTC,CASSQTGFETQYF
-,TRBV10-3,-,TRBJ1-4,TGTGCCATCAGTGAGTCGGGGCAGGGTCTTAATGAAAAACTGTTTTTT,CAISESGQGLNEKLFF
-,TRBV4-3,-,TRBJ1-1,TGCGCCAGCAGCCAAGATCTAGGGACTGAAGCTTTCTTT,CASSQDLGTEAFF
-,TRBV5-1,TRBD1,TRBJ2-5,TGCGCCAGCAGCTTTGGGACAGGCCTAGAGACCCAGTACTTC,CASSFGTGLETQYF
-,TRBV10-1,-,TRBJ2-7,TGCGCCAGCAGTTCGCATCCCGGGAGCGCGGACGGCGAGCAGTACTTC,CASSSHPGSADGEQYF
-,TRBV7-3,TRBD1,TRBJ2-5,TGTGCCAGCAGCTCGACAGGGTGGGAGACCCAGTACTTC,CASSSTGWETQYF
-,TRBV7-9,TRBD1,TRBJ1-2,TGTGCCAGCAGCTTATTACAGGGGGGCTACACCTTC,CASSLLQGGYTF
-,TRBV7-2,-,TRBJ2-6,TGTGCCAGCAGCCCGTCTTCTGGGGCCAACGTCCTGACTTTC,CASSPSSGANVLTF
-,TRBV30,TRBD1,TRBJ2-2,TGTGCCTGCCAGACTCCCGGGACAGGGAACCCCGGGGAGCTGTTTTTT,CACQTPGTGNPGELFF
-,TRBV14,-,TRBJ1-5,TGTGCCAGCTCGACGGCGCTAAATCAGCCCCAGCATTTT,CASSTALNQPQHF
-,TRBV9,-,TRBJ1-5,TGTGCCAGCAGCGTGGGGGTCGATCAGCCCCAGCATTTT,CASSVGVDQPQHF
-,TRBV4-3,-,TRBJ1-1,TGCGCCAGCAGCCAGGTACGGCGGACCTCGAACACTGAAGCTTTCTTT,CASSQVRRTSNTEAFF
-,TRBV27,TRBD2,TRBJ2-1,TGTGCCAGCAGTTTATGGGAGCGGGGGGCATCCTACAATGAGCAGTTCTTC,CASSLWERGASYNEQFF
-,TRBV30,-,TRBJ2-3,TGTGCCTGGAGTGTTGGGGGGCGTAGCACAGATACGCAGTATTTT,CAWSVGGRSTDTQYF
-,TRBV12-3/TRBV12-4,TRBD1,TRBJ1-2,TGTGCTAGCAGTCGGGACAGGGGCTTTGGCTACACCTTC,CASSRDRGFGYTF
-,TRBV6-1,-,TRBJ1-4,TGTGCCAGCAGTGAAGGACAAGATAATGAAAAACTGTTTTTT,CASSEGQDNEKLFF
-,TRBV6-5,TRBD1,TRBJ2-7,TGTGCCAGCAGGGGACAGGGGGCCTACGAGCAGTACTTC,CASRGQGAYEQYF
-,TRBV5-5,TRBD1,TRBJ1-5,TGTGCCAGCAGTTTGGGACAGGCACCACGACAGCCCCAGCATTTT,CASSLGQAPRQPQHF
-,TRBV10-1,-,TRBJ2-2,TGCGCCAGCAGTGATGGGGCCGGGGAGCTGTTTTTT,CASSDGAGELFF
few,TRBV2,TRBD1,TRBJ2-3,TGTGCCACCCGGACAGGACGGACAGATACGCAGTATTTT,CATRTGRTDTQYF
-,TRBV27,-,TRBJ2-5,TGTGCCAGCAGCCTACAGGCTCCCGTAGAGACCCAGTACTTC,CASSLQAPVETQYF
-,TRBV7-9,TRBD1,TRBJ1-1,TGTGCCAGCACCAGTACAGGGGACACTGAAGCTTTCTTT,CASTSTGDTEAFF
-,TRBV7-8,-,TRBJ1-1,TGTGCCAGCAGCCCTACAGGGATGAACACTGAAGCTTTCTTT,CASSPTGMNTEAFF
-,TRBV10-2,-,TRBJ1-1,TGCGCCAGCATGATCCTACAAAACACTGAAGCTTTCTTT,CASMILQNTEAFF
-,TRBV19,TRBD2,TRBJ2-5,TGTGCCAGTAGTGGGATCGCAGGCGGGACTACCCGAGAGACCCAGTACTTC,CASSGIAGGTTRETQYF
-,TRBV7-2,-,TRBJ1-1,TGTGCCAGCAGCTTAGCGTACGGTGGGACTGAAGCTTTCTTT,CASSLAYGGTEAFF
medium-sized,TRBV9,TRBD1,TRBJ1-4,TGTGCCAGCAGCGAGCCCCCGGGACAGGGGCTTGGAGACGAAAAACTGTTTTTT,CASSEPPGQGLGDEKLFF
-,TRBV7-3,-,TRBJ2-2,TGTGCCAGCAGCTCAGGGGACACCGGGGAGCTGTTTTTT,CASSSGDTGELFF
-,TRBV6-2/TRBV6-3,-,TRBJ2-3,TGTGCCAGCAGCCTATCCCTTGCTGATACGCAGTATTTT,CASSLSLADTQYF